This entry concerns a single TCR beta chain. Its antigen is not known. The data stem from a study of shared clonotypes between healthy human individuals. Study findings and constraints: Tissue TCR repertoires likely differ from these blood-only repertoires. In having few donors, the study represented limited genetic and exposure-history diversity.

Naive CD8 isolation took CD45RO-negative cells positively selected for CCR7 and excluded terminally differentiated effector memory CD45RA+ cells. Method: immunoSEQ multiplex PCR; TCRdb's copy keeps in-frame clones and lacks some. The repertoire includes more than 2 million clones, about 95% of them detected once, and about 1.1% sits in the top ten. This CDR3 comprises 16 residues. Trimming cost V 7 bases and J 0 bases, with 15 bases left between them. Looked up from germline, CDR1 is LNHDA and CDR2 is SQIVND (reference sequence). J is TRBJ2-2 and V is TRBV19; TRBD1 might be the D (5 bases). Sequenced input: naive CD8+ T cells sorted from blood. The clonotype originates from a man between 18 and 29 years old in good health. The CDR3: CASTPDKATNTGELFF. CDR3 sequence (DNA): TGTGCCAGTACCCCGGACAAAGCCACGAACACCGGGGAGCTGTTTTTT.